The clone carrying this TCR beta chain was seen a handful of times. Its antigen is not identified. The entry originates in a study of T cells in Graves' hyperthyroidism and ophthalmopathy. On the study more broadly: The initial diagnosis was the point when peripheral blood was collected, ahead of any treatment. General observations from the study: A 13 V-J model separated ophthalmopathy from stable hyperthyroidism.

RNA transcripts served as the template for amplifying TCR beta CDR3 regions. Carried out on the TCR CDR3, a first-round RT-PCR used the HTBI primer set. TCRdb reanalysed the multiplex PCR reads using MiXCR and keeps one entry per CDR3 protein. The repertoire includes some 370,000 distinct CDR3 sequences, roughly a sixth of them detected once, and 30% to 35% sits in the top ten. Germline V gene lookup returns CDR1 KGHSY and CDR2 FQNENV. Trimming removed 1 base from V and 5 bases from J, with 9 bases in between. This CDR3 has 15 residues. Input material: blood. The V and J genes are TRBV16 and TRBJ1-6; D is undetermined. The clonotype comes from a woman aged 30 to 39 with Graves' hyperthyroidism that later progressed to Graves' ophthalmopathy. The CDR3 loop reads CASSQYPENNSPLHF. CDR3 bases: TGTGCCAGCAGCCAATACCCGGAGAATAATTCACCCCTCCACTTT.